This TCR beta chain was identified in a study of control samples from healthy donors and cancer patients. Germline loops: CDR1 LNHDA, CDR2 SQIVND (reference sequence). V trimming: 5 bases; J trimming: 5 bases; junction bases outside the gene matches: 10. The length of the CDR3 is 16 residues. Profiled with immunoSEQ multiplex PCR; TCRdb holds only in-frame clones, not every one. The profile shows some 200,000 clones, roughly 91% of them singletons. V usage is TRBV19 and J usage is TRBJ2-1; 9 nucleotides agree with TRBD1. This TCR was recovered from a young woman in good health. The sample consisted of blood. The CDR3 protein is CASSRYRTGDNNEQFF. CDR3 DNA sequence: TGTGCCAGTAGTCGGTATAGGACAGGGGACAACAATGAGCAGTTCTTC.